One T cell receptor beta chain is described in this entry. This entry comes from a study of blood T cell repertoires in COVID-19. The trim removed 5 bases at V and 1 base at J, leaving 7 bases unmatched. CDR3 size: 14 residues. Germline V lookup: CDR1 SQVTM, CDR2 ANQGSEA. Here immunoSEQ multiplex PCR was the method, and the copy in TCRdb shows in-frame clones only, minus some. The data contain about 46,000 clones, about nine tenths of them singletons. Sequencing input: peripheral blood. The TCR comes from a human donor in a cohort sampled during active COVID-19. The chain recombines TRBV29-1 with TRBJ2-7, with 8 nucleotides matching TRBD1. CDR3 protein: CSVLGQGDSYEQYF. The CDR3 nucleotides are TGCAGCGTTCTAGGACAGGGTGATTCCTACGAGCAGTACTTC.